A single sample gave rise to the 2 T cell receptor beta chains below, sequenced in a study of blood T cell repertoires in COVID-19. This table comes from immunoSEQ multiplex PCR, and its TCRdb copy is limited to in-frame clones, with some not included. Among about 220,000 clones listed, roughly 84% were seen once. Sequencing input: peripheral blood. The receptors stem from a man aged 25-40 years with active or convalescent COVID-19.

The chain employs TRBV30 and TRBJ2-7, with TRBD2 as a possible D gene (6 bases). CDR3 size: 12 residues. Trimming took 7 bases from V and 3 from J, leaving 13 bases between them. Germline CDR1 reads GTSNPN; CDR2 reads SVGIG (reference sequence). In DNA form, the CDR3 reads TGTGCCTTGAATCACGGGGGCTACGAGCAGTACTTC. Translated, it gives CALNHGGYEQYF.

The chain uses TRBV2 and TRBJ1-2; tentative D call: TRBD1 (5 bases). The germline V gene has CDR1 SNHLY and CDR2 FYNNEI. This CDR3 is built from 15 residues. V shed 1 base and J shed 5 bases, with 14 bases lying between them. This CDR3 is CASSEGGTPEYGYTF. As DNA, the CDR3 is TGTGCCAGCAGTGAAGGGGGGACTCCTGAGTATGGCTACACCTTC.